Listed below are T cell receptor beta chains from one sample, sequenced in a study of cytomegalovirus exposure and HLA in healthy donors. Profiling relied on immunoSEQ multiplex PCR, and the TCRdb table lists in-frame clones only, not all of them. In the table there are about 130,000 clones, approximately 85% of which are singletons. What was sequenced was PBMCs. These receptors were taken from a woman aged 30 to 39 in good health and CMV-seropositive. Both conserved end residues are part of each CDR3. Expanded clones are given a class, and other clones once, few, many or no size at all.

TRBV15	TRBJ1-6	once	CATSRDLRDRTVNSPLHF
TRBV2	TRBJ1-5	NA	CASRGTEVRSNQPQHF
TRBV5-3	TRBJ2-7	NA	CARSPGQVYEQYF
TRBV2	TRBJ2-7	NA	CASSDPGQGASGDEQYF
TRBV21-1	TRBJ1-3	once	CASSKVEGVGNTIYF
TRBV9	TRBJ2-2	once	CASSVKLGTGTVTGELFF
TRBV5-1	TRBJ1-1	NA	CASSSSLQGAGTEAFF
TRBV9	TRBJ1-1	NA	CASSVGWTGGTEAFF
TRBV5-6	TRBJ2-1	NA	CASSWGGEQFF
TRBV5-1	TRBJ1-1	NA	CASSFSAGDTEAFF
TRBV7-9	TRBJ1-2	NA	CSSSAGLAYGYTF
TRBV10-1	TRBJ1-1	NA	CASSEGGSPHEAFF
TRBV6-4	TRBJ1-2	NA	CASSVKQGAGYGYTF
TRBV9	TRBJ2-1	NA	CASSPWTGGNEQFF
TRBV30	TRBJ1-4	once	CAAGVGTGLKLFF
TRBV19	TRBJ2-3	once	CASPPGAGQSTDTQYF
TRBV27	TRBJ2-2	NA	CATREGPTSGELFF
TRBV6-6	TRBJ2-5	few	CASTRSGETQYF
TRBV5-1	TRBJ1-6	NA	CASSLDPGRGSPLHF
TRBV6-5	TRBJ1-2	NA	CASSYTGSGYTF
TRBV28	TRBJ1-2	NA	CASSTIDRTNYGYTF
TRBV11-2	TRBJ1-1	NA	CASSSPWRPGVYEPEAFF
TRBV6-4	TRBJ1-1	NA	CASSDPLSGEAFF
TRBV6-1	TRBJ2-4	NA	CASSERERGLAKNIQYF
TRBV27	TRBJ1-2	NA	CASSLWGGDGYTF
TRBV5-1	TRBJ1-1	once	CASSFTGIRGTEAFF
TRBV11-2	TRBJ1-5	NA	CASSLGTGDQPQHF
TRBV11-1	TRBJ1-5	NA	CASIPGVNQPQHF
TRBV10-1	TRBJ1-1	NA	CASSESGSLMNAEAFF
TRBV5-1	TRBJ2-1	NA	CASSLGGGSYNEQFF
TRBV7-8	TRBJ2-1	NA	CASSSGQGDEQFF
TRBV27	TRBJ2-7	NA	CASSLKAGQGLAYEQYF
TRBV5-1	TRBJ2-2	NA	CASSLPEGTGTGELFF
TRBV18	TRBJ2-4	NA	CASSPPGAAKNIQYF
TRBV7-9	TRBJ1-3	NA	CASSTMDRAFGNTIYF
TRBV10-3	TRBJ2-5	NA	CAIRQQGETQYF
TRBV7-9	TRBJ2-3	NA	CASSSLDTQYF
TRBV25-1	TRBJ1-5	NA	CASSEGGQSNQPQHF
TRBV10-3	TRBJ1-5	NA	CAISNDRISNQPQHF
TRBV5-1	TRBJ2-5	NA	CASLAGGGGQETQYF
TRBV4-1	TRBJ2-2	NA	CASSQGRAGKRAGELFF
TRBV29-1	TRBJ1-3	NA	CSVGDIGNTIYF
TRBV19	TRBJ1-5	few	CASSMADYSNQPQHF
TRBV7-9	TRBJ2-3	NA	CASQGLQDTQYF
TRBV7-9	TRBJ2-2	NA	CSSSPATNTGELFF
TRBV28	TRBJ2-2	NA	CASISGTYTGELFF